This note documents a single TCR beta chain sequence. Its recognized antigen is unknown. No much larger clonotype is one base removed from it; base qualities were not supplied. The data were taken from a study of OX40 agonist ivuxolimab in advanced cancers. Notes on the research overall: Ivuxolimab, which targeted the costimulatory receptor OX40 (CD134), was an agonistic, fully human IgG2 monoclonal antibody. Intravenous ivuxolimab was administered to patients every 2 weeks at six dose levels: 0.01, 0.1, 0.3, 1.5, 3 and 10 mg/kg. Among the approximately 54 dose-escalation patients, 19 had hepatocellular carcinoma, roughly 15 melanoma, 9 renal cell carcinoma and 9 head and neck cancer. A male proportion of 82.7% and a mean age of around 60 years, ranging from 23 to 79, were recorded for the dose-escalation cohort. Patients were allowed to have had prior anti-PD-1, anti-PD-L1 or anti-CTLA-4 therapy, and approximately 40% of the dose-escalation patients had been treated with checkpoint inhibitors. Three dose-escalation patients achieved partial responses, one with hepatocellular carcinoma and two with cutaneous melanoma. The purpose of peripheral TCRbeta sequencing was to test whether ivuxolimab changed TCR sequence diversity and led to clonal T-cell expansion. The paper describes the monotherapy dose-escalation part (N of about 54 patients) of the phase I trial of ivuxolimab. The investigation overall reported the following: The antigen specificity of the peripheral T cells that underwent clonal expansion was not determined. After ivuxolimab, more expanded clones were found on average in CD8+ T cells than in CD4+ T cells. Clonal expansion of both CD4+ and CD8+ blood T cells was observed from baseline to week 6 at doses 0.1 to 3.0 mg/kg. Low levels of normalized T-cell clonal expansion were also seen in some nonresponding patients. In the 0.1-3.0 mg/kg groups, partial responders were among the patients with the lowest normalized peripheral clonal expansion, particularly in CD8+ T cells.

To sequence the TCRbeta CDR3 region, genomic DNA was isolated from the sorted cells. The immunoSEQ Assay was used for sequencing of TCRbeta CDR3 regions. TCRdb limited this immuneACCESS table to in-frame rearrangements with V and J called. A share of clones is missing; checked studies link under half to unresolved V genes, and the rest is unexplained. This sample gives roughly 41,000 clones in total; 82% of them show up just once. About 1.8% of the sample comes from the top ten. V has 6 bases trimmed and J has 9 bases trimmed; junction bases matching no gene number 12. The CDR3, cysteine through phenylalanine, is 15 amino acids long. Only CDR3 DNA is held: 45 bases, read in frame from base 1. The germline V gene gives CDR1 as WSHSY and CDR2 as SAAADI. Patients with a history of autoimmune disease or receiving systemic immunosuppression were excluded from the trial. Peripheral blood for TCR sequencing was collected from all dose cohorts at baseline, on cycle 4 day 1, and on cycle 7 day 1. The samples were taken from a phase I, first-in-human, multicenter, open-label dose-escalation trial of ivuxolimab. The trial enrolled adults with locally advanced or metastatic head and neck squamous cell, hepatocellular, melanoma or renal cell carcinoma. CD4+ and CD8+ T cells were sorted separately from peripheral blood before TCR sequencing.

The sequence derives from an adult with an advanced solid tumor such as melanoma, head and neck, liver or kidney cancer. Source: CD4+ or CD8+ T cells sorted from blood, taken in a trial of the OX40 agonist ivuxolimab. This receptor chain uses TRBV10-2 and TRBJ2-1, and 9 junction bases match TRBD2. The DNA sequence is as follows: TGCGCCAGCAGATCTCCGGGACTAGCTAGTCGTGAGCAGTTCTTC. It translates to CASRSPGLASREQFF.